This paragraph covers one T cell receptor beta chain sequence. The antigen is unknown. This may be a read error, as it is one base from a much larger clone. CDR3 size: 15 residues. Looked up from germline, CDR1 is DFQATT and CDR2 is SNEGSKA (reference sequence). Trimming cost V 4 bases and J 9 bases, with 22 bases left between them. RNA transcripts provided the source from which TCR beta CDR3 regions were amplified. A first-round RT-PCR of the TCR CDR3 used the HTBI primer set. Using its own MiXCR run on the multiplex PCR reads, TCRdb lists one record per CDR3 protein. This table holds about 600,000 distinct CDR3 sequences, about a sixth found once. These data originate in a study of T cells in Graves' hyperthyroidism and ophthalmopathy. Overall study findings and caveats: From stable hyperthyroidism, ophthalmopathy was set apart by a 13 V-J model.

The source material was blood. The origin of this receptor is a woman in her thirties or forties with Graves' ophthalmopathy. The genes are TRBV20-1 and TRBJ2-1; maybe TRBD2 (7 bases). CDR3 DNA sequence: TGCAGTGCTATACGGACTAGGGGGAGGAGGGGTGAGCAGTTCTTC. Protein sequence: CSAIRTRGRRGEQFF.